This entry lists 3 T cell receptor beta chains sequenced from one sample in a study of T cells in Graves' hyperthyroidism and ophthalmopathy. The investigators amplified TCR beta CDR3 regions from RNA transcripts. TCR CDR3 regions were first amplified by RT-PCR with HTBI primers. TCRdb fed the multiplex PCR reads into MiXCR, producing one record per CDR3 protein. The table lists 600,000 to 650,000 distinct CDR3 sequences, roughly 20% of them singletons. Sequenced material: blood. The receptor source for this set is a man aged 25-45 years with Graves' ophthalmopathy.

The CDR3 bases are TGTGCCAGCAGTCGATTACAGGGCTATGGGAACACTGAAGCTTTCTTT. Translating gives CASSRLQGYGNTEAFF. The chain has TRBV27 and TRBJ1-1; possibly TRBD1 for D (6 bases). The CDR3 is 16 amino acids. CDR1 is MNHEY, CDR2 SMNVEV, per germline (reference sequence). Trimming left V 5 bases short and J 1 base short, with 17 bases between.

This clonotype appeared many times. The gene calls are TRBV28 and TRBJ1-1; D gene unclear. Germline V gene data show CDR1 as MDHEN and CDR2 as SYDVKM. V lost 1 base to trimming and J lost 1 base, with 13 bases between them. This CDR3 spans 16 amino acids. CDR3 sequence reads: CASSLSPPGRNTEAFF. The CDR3 DNA reads TGTGCCAGCAGTTTATCCCCCCCCGGTAGGAACACTGAAGCTTTCTTT. The full variable domain, completed using reference TRBV28 and TRBJ1-1, is DVKVTQSSRYLVKRTGEKVFLECVQDMDHENMFWYRQDPGLGLRLIYFSYDVKMKEKGDIPEGYSVSREKKERFSLILESASTNQTSMYLCASSLSPPGRNTEAFFGQGTRLTVV.

In its sample, this clonotype was seen a few times. This chain uses TRBV11-2 with TRBJ1-1, with D unresolved. CDR1 is SGHAT and CDR2 is FQNNGV in the germline V gene. The V end was cut by 4 bases, the J end by 7 bases, with 10 bases between. CDR3 length: 12 amino acids. CDR3 protein: CASSWTGNEAFF. CDR3 nucleotides: TGTGCCAGCAGCTGGACGGGGAATGAAGCTTTCTTT.